These 26 T cell receptor beta chains share one sample of origin, sequenced in a study of shared clonotypes between healthy human individuals. The protocol was immunoSEQ multiplex PCR, while the TCRdb copy is restricted to in-frame clones and leaves out a portion. In the table there are around 2,000,000 clones, 90% to 95% of which are singletons. The sequencing sample was made of naive CD4+ T cells sorted from blood. Subset here: CD45RA+ positively selected. These TCRs come from a man younger than 35 in good health.

On this clone itself: Additional DNA sequences in this sample encode the identical CDR3. The chain carries TRBV5-1 and TRBJ1-1; a possible D gene is TRBD1 (6 bases). Germline values: CDR1 SGHRS, CDR2 YFSETQ. Trimming shortened V by 0 bases and J by 2 bases, and 11 bases separated the two germline ends. This CDR3 is built from 15 residues. The CDR3 DNA is TGCGCCAGCAGCTTGGTTCGGGGGCTTAACACTGAAGCTTTCTTT. Its translation: CASSLVRGLNTEAFF.

This clone was detected only once. The rearrangement joins TRBV10-2 to TRBJ2-7; TRBD1 matches 9 bases. Germline V CDR1 and CDR2: WSHSY, SAAADI. The CDR3 totals 15 residues. J gave up 2 bases and V 3 bases, and 5 bases lay outside the gene matches. In nucleotides, the CDR3 is TGCGCCAGCAGTGACCCGGGACAGGGAGCCTACGAGCAGTACTTC. Its protein is CASSDPGQGAYEQYF.

The chain links TRBV15 to TRBJ2-7; 9 nucleotides line up with TRBD2. The CDR3 has 15 residues. Germline V CDR1 and CDR2: LNHNV, YYDKDF (reference sequence). The J segment lost 0 bases and the V segment lost 3 bases, leaving 3 bases of the junction unmatched. CDR3 sequence: CATSSRAGGSYEQYF. CDR3 nucleotides: TGTGCCACCAGCAGTAGAGCGGGGGGCTCCTACGAGCAGTACTTC. The full variable domain, with the rest looked up from reference TRBV15 and TRBJ2-7, is DAMVIQNPRYQVTQFGKPVTLSCSQTLNHNVMYWYQQKSSQAPKLLFHYYDKDFNNEADTPDNFQSRRPNTSFCFLDIRSPGLGDTAMYLCATSSRAGGSYEQYFGPGTRLTVT.

This chain connects TRBV18 to TRBJ1-5; 9 bases are a match to TRBD1. The V segment lost 2 bases and the J segment 9 bases; nucleotides outside the gene matches: 5. Germline CDR1 KGHSH, CDR2 LQKENI. The CDR3 is 14 amino acids. CDR3 DNA sequence: TGTGCCAGCTCACCAGGACAGGGGCGGCTGCCCCAGCATTTT. This codes for CASSPGQGRLPQHF.

V and J are TRBV6-6 and TRBJ2-1; 7 bases line up with TRBD2. Germline V CDR1 and CDR2: MNHNY, SVGAGI (reference sequence). J lost 7 bases, V lost 6 bases, and 15 bases had no gene match. This CDR3 comprises 16 residues. CDR3 in amino acids: CASRDAKRDAKNEQFF. CDR3 in DNA: TGTGCCAGCAGAGACGCAAAGCGGGACGCGAAGAATGAGCAGTTCTTC.

The chain links TRBV30 to TRBJ1-4; D gene ambiguous. V shed 5 bases and J shed 10 bases, with 11 bases lying between them. Germline-derived CDR1 and CDR2 are GTSNPN and SVGIG (reference sequence). The CDR3 has 11 amino acids. In DNA form, the CDR3 reads TGTGCCTGGGGGCTGAGGGCAAAACTGTTTTTT. It encodes CAWGLRAKLFF.

This chain joins TRBV7-2 and TRBJ1-2; tentatively, D is TRBD1 (6 bases). In germline, CDR1 is SGHTA, CDR2 FQGNSA. The V end was cut by 1 base, the J end by 3 bases, with 12 bases between. The CDR3 has 15 amino acids. CDR3 sequence (DNA): TGTGCCAGCAGCTTAGGACAGGAAACCTACTATGGCTACACCTTC. Translating it yields CASSLGQETYYGYTF.

Remarks on this clone: Other DNA sequences in the same sample also yield this CDR3. This chain connects TRBV2 to TRBJ1-1; 7 nucleotides align to TRBD1. V gave up 4 bases and J gave up 5 bases; unmatched junction bases: 4. The CDR3 has 13 amino acids. Germline CDR1 reads SNHLY; CDR2 reads FYNNEI. The CDR3 coding sequence is TGTGCCAGCAGTGTGGGACAGCATACTGAAGCTTTCTTT. Amino acid sequence: CASSVGQHTEAFF.

V and J are TRBV6-5 and TRBJ2-3, with D possibly matching TRBD2 (5 bases). V lost 2 bases and J 2 bases, leaving 14 bases between the germline ends. The CDR3 is 16 amino acids. Germline V gives CDR1 MNHEY, CDR2 SVGAGI. In nucleotides, the CDR3 is TGTGCCAGCAGTTACAGTGGAAGACTATTCACAGATACGCAGTATTTT. Residues: CASSYSGRLFTDTQYF.

DNA of the CDR3: TGTGCCAGCTCATCGGGACTAGCGGGGGGTCAAGAGACCCAGTACTTC. It encodes CASSSGLAGGQETQYF. This chain connects TRBV18 to TRBJ2-5; 15 positions match TRBD2. This CDR3 region has 16 residues. Germline V gene sequence: CDR1 KGHSH, CDR2 LQKENI. Losses at the gene ends were 5 bases for V and 2 bases for J; bases not matched to a gene: 3.

A word on this clone: Different DNA sequences within this sample yield the same CDR3. This chain connects TRBV10-3 to TRBJ1-1; D remains unclear. The germline V gene encodes CDR1 ENHRY and CDR2 SYGVKD. Trimming took 0 bases from V and 5 from J, leaving 7 bases between them. The length of the CDR3 is 13 residues. The CDR3 DNA sequence: TGTGCCATCAGTGAGTCGGATAGTACTGAAGCTTTCTTT. Its translation is CAISESDSTEAFF.

This clone was recorded once. This sample includes further DNA sequences coding for the same CDR3. The gene calls are TRBV5-1 and TRBJ2-5, with unresolved D. The CDR3 totals 12 residues. Germline values: CDR1 SGHRS, CDR2 YFSETQ. Deletions cut 4 bases from V and 5 bases from J, with 9 bases between. For the CDR3, the DNA is TGCGCCAGCAGCCGTACCCAGGAGACCCAGTACTTC. Protein: CASSRTQETQYF.

This clone was recorded only once. This chain joins TRBV18 and TRBJ1-1; weak D call: TRBD1 (6 bases). Trimming left V 4 bases short and J 0 bases short, with 15 bases between. Germline V gene sequence: CDR1 KGHSH, CDR2 LQKENI. The CDR3 loop spans 16 amino acids. CDR3 in amino acids: CASSLREDRLNTEAFF. CDR3 sequence (DNA): TGTGCCAGCTCACTCCGGGAGGACAGATTGAACACTGAAGCTTTCTTT.

The J gene is TRBJ1-3, the V gene TRBV10-3; no definite D call. There are 14 residues in the CDR3. In germline, CDR1 is ENHRY, CDR2 SYGVKD. The V and J ends lost 6 bases and 0 bases respectively, with 9 bases between them. CDR3 sequence reads: CAIRFDSSGNTIYF. DNA of the CDR3: TGTGCCATCAGATTCGATTCCTCTGGAAACACCATATATTTT.

The rearrangement links TRBV11-2 to TRBJ1-1; D is possibly TRBD1 (5 bases). Germline CDR1 SGHAT, CDR2 FQNNGV. Between the trimmed V and J ends, which lost 5 bases and 0 bases, there was a span of 13 bases. This CDR3 spans 15 amino acids. CDR3 nucleotides: TGTGCCAGCAGCCCCGGATGGGGGATGAACACTGAAGCTTTCTTT. It yields the protein CASSPGWGMNTEAFF.

This chain's CDR3 is CASSLYLIAGELFF. CDR3 coding DNA: TGTGCCAGCAGCTTATACTTAATCGCCGGGGAGCTGTTTTTT. The gene calls are TRBV7-2 and TRBJ2-2, with D hard to call. This CDR3 comprises 14 residues. The V gene's germline CDR1 is SGHTA and CDR2 FQGNSA. V was clipped by 2 bases and J by 6 bases, with 10 bases between them.

The chain couples TRBV6-6 to TRBJ1-1; D call uncertain. CDR3 size: 12 residues. Germline V gives CDR1 MNHNY, CDR2 SVGAGI (reference sequence). V was cut by 8 bases and J by 1 base, with 8 bases left in between. CDR3 in amino acids: CASLWGNTEAFF. The CDR3 coding sequence is TGTGCCAGCCTTTGGGGGAACACTGAAGCTTTCTTT.

This chain joins TRBV6-1 and TRBJ2-7; 12 bases align to TRBD2. Trimming cost V 4 bases and J 6 bases; bases outside gene matches: 7. CDR3 length: 15 residues. Germline CDR1 MNHNS, CDR2 SASEGT. The CDR3 loop reads CASSARLAGVGEQYF. The CDR3 DNA follows: TGTGCCAGCAGTGCCCGACTAGCGGGAGTCGGCGAGCAGTACTTC.

This chain uses TRBV15 with TRBJ1-5, with D hard to call. V was cut by 3 bases and J by 4 bases, with 10 bases left in between. The CDR3 is 14 amino acids. Per the germline V gene, CDR1 is LNHNV and CDR2 is YYDKDF (reference sequence). The CDR3 here is CATSSVYDNQPQHF. The CDR3 region has the DNA TGTGCCACCAGCAGTGTCTATGATAATCAGCCCCAGCATTTT. Full variable domain (rest looked up from reference TRBV15 and TRBJ1-5): DAMVIQNPRYQVTQFGKPVTLSCSQTLNHNVMYWYQQKSSQAPKLLFHYYDKDFNNEADTPDNFQSRRPNTSFCFLDIRSPGLGDTAMYLCATSSVYDNQPQHFGDGTRLSIL.

V gene TRBV18 combines with J gene TRBJ2-3; no definite D call. The CDR3 runs 14 residues. Between the trimmed V and J ends, which lost 2 bases and 6 bases, there was a span of 12 bases. The germline V gene has CDR1 KGHSH and CDR2 LQKENI. The CDR3 loop is CASSPTSTADTQYF. The CDR3 bases are TGTGCCAGCTCACCAACATCGACGGCCGATACGCAGTATTTT.

Ten or more counts support this clone. The rearrangement joins TRBV29-1 to TRBJ1-1; TRBD1 is a possible D gene (6 bases). The CDR3 covers 13 residues. From germline, CDR1 is SQVTM and CDR2 ANQGSEA. V lost 3 bases and J 1 base, leaving 9 bases between the germline ends. The CDR3 loop reads CSVDKGGNTEAFF. CDR3 DNA sequence: TGCAGCGTTGACAAAGGGGGGAACACTGAAGCTTTCTTT.

This clone was seen a single time. The J gene is TRBJ2-1, the V gene TRBV25-1, with 10 bases that match TRBD1. Germline CDR1 reads MGHDK; CDR2 reads SYGVNS. The J segment lost 0 bases and the V segment lost 6 bases, leaving 5 bases of the junction unmatched. The CDR3 is 16 residues long. Here the CDR3 reads CASRDWTGGSYNEQFF. The CDR3 DNA is TGTGCCAGCAGGGACTGGACAGGGGGCTCCTACAATGAGCAGTTCTTC.

The V call is TRBV6-1, the J call TRBJ1-6, with 7 bases aligning to TRBD1. Germline loops: CDR1 MNHNS, CDR2 SASEGT. The CDR3 has 14 amino acids. Unmatched junction bases numbered 6, after V lost 6 bases and J lost 7 bases. The CDR3 region is CASRNRGGNSPLHF. In DNA, the CDR3 is TGTGCCAGCAGGAACAGGGGTGGGAATTCACCCCTCCACTTT.

A remark on this clone: A much larger clone lies one base from this, so it may be a read error. Other DNA sequences in the sample encode the same CDR3. J is TRBJ1-1 and V is TRBV27; 8 nucleotides match TRBD1. With 4 bases clipped from V and 1 base from J, the junction kept 2 bases outside the gene matches. Looked up from germline, CDR1 is MNHEY and CDR2 is SMNVEV (reference sequence). CDR3 size: 14 residues. Here the CDR3 reads CASSSGTGNTEAFF. The CDR3 nucleotides are TGTGCCAGCAGTTCCGGGACAGGGAACACTGAAGCTTTCTTT.

The chain recombines TRBV25-1 with TRBJ2-7; 10 bases match TRBD2. This CDR3 has 13 amino acids. Germline trimming cut 6 bases from V and 2 bases from J; bases unmatched to any gene: 1. The germline CDR1 and CDR2 sequences are MGHDK and SYGVNS. Here the CDR3 reads CASRSGGAYEQYF. CDR3 nucleotide sequence: TGTGCCAGCAGGAGCGGGGGGGCCTACGAGCAGTACTTC.

The rearrangement links TRBV6-6 to TRBJ1-2; no definite D call. V lost 0 bases to trimming and J lost 2 bases, with 4 bases between them. CDR3 size: 13 residues. CDR1 is MNHNY, CDR2 SVGAGI, per germline (reference sequence). The DNA for the CDR3 is TGTGCCAGCAGTTACTCGAAAAACTATGGCTACACCTTC. Its translation: CASSYSKNYGYTF.